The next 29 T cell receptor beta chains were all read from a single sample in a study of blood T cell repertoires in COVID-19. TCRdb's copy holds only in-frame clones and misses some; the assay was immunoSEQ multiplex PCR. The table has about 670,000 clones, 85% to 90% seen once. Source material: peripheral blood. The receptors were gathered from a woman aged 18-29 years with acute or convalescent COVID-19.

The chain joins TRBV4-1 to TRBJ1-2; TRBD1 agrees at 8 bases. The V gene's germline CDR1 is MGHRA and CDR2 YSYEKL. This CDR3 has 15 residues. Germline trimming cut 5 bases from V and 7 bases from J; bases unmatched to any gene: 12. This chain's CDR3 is CASSTQDRERFGYTF. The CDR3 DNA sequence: TGCGCCAGCAGCACCCAGGACAGGGAGCGTTTTGGCTACACCTTC.

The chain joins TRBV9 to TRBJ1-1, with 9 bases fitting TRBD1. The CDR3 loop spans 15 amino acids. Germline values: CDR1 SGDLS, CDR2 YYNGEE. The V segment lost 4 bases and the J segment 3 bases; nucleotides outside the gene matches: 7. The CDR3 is CASSRRDRVDTEAFF. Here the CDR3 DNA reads TGTGCCAGCAGCAGACGGGACAGGGTTGACACTGAAGCTTTCTTT.

The chain's CDR3 is CSVDTGTSGERTDTQYF. In DNA, the CDR3 is TGCAGCGTTGACACCGGGACTAGCGGGGAACGCACAGATACGCAGTATTTT. The chain has TRBV29-1 and TRBJ2-3, with 13 bases lining up with TRBD2. Germline CDR1 reads SQVTM; CDR2 reads ANQGSEA. Trimming at V came to 3 bases and at J to 1 base, leaving 7 bases not matched to a gene. The CDR3 sequence is 17 residues long.

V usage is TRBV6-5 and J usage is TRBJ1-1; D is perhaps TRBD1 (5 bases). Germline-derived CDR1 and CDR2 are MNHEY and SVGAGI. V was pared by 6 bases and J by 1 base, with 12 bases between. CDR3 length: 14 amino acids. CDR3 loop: CASSLGRGNTEAFF. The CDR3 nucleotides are TGTGCCAGCAGCCTAGGGAGGGGGAACACTGAAGCTTTCTTT.

For the CDR3, the DNA is TGCGCCAGCAGCTTCGGGACTAGCGGCGAGACCCAGTACTTC. Translation gives CASSFGTSGETQYF. The chain uses TRBV5-1 and TRBJ2-5; 11 bases fit TRBD2. The CDR3 has 14 residues. The junction had 2 bases not matched to a gene; V was cut back by 2 bases and J by 5 bases. Per germline, CDR1 SGHRS and CDR2 YFSETQ.

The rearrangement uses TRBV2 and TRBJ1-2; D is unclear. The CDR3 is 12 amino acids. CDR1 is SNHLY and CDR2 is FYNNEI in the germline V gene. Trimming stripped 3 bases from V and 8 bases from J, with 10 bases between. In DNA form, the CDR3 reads TGTGCCAGCAGTGATGGGCAGATCGGCTACACCTTC. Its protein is CASSDGQIGYTF.

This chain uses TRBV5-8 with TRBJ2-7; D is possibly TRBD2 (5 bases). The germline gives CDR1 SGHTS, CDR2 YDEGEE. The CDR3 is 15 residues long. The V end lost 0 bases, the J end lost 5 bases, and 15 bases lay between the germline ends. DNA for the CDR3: TGTGCCAGCAGCTTGGGGCCAGTCCCCGGGAACGAGCAGTACTTC. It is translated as CASSLGPVPGNEQYF.

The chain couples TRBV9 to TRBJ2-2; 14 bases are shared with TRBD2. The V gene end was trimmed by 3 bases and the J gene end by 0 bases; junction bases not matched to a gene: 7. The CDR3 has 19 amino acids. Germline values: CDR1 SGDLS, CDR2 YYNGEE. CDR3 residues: CASSANRGLAGANTGELFF. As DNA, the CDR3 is TGTGCCAGCAGCGCGAATCGGGGACTAGCGGGGGCGAACACCGGGGAGCTGTTTTTT.

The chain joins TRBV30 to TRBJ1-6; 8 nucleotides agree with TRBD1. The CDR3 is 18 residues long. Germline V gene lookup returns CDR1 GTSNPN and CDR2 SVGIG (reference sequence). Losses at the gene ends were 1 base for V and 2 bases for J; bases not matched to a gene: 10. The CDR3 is CAWSDPRTGSAYNSPLHF. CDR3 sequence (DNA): TGTGCCTGGAGTGACCCCCGGACAGGGAGCGCCTATAATTCACCCCTCCACTTT.

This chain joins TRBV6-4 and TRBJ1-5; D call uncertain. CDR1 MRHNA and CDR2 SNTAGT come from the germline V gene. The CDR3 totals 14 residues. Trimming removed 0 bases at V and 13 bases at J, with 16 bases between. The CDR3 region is CASSDSRYWGVQHF. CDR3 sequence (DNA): TGTGCCAGCAGTGACTCGAGGTACTGGGGAGTGCAGCATTTT.

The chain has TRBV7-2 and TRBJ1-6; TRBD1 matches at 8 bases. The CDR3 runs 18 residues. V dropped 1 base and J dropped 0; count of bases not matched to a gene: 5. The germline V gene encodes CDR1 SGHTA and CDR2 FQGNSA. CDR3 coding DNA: TGTGCCAGCAGCTTAGTGAGACAGGGGAGCTCCTATAATTCACCCCTCCACTTT. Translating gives CASSLVRQGSSYNSPLHF.

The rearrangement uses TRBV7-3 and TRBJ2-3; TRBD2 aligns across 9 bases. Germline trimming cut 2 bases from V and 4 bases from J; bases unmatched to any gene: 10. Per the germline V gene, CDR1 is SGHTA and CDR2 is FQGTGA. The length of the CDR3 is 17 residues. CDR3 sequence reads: CASSLGVVSGGADTQYF. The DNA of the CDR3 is TGTGCCAGCAGCTTAGGGGTGGTTAGCGGGGGCGCAGATACGCAGTATTTT.

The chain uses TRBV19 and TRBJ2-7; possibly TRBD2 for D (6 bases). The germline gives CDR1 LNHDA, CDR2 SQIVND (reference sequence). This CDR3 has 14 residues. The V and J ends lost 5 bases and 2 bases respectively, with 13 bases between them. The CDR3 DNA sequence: TGTGCCAGTAGTCCCGGGACTGTTACCTACGAGCAGTACTTC. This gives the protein CASSPGTVTYEQYF.

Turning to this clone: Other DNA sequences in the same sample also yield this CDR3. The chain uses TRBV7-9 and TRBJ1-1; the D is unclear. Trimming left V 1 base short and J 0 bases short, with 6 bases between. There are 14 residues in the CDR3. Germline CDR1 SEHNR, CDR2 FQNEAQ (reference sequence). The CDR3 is CASSLVSVNTEAFF. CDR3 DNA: TGTGCCAGCAGCTTAGTTTCGGTGAACACTGAAGCTTTCTTT.

The CDR3 here is CASSFLNYEQYF. DNA of the CDR3: TGTGCCAGCAGTTTTCTAAACTACGAGCAGTACTTC. The chain uses TRBV12-3 or TRBV12-4 and TRBJ2-7; D unresolved. CDR3 length: 12 amino acids. With 3 bases removed from V and 3 bases from J, the gap between germline ends came to 6 bases.

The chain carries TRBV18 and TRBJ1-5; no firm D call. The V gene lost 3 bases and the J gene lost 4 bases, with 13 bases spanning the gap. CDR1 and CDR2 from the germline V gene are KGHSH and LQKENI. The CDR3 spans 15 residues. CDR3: CASSPTNKQNQPQHF. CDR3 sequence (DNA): TGTGCCAGCTCACCGACTAACAAACAAAATCAGCCCCAGCATTTT.

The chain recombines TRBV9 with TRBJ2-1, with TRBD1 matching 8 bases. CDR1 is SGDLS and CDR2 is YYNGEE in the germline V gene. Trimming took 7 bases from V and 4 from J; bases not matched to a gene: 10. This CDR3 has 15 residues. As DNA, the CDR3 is TGTGCCAGCTCGAAGGGACAGGACCTTTACAATGAGCAGTTCTTC. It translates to CASSKGQDLYNEQFF.

As DNA, the CDR3 is TGTGCCAGTAGTGAGGGTTCAGGGGGCAGAGTCGGGGAGCTGTTTTTT. Encoded protein: CASSEGSGGRVGELFF. The genes are TRBV19 and TRBJ2-2; 8 bases are a match to TRBD1. The CDR3 covers 16 residues. Germline lookup yields CDR1 LNHDA and CDR2 SQIVND (reference sequence). J was trimmed by 7 bases and V by 5 bases; bases with no gene match: 12.

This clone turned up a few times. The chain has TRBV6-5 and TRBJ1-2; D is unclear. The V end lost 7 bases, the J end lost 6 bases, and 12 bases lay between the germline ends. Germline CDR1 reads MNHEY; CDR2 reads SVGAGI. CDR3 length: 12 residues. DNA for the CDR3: TGTGCCAGCAACGGTCTCAGCGATGGCTACACCTTC. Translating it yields CASNGLSDGYTF.

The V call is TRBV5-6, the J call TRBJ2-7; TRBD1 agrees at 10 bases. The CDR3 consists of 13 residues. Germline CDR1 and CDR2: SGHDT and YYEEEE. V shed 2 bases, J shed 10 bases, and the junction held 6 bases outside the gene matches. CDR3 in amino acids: CASSFGTGASQYF. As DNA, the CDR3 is TGTGCCAGCAGCTTTGGGACAGGGGCGTCACAGTACTTC.

CDR3 sequence reads: CASSLGAMYGYTF. The DNA of the CDR3 is TGTGCCAGCAGTTTGGGGGCGATGTATGGCTACACCTTC. The chain uses TRBV27 and TRBJ1-2; perhaps TRBD1 as D (6 bases). The V gene lost 3 bases and the J gene lost 5 bases, with 10 bases spanning the gap. Germline values: CDR1 MNHEY, CDR2 SMNVEV (reference sequence). The CDR3 spans 13 residues.

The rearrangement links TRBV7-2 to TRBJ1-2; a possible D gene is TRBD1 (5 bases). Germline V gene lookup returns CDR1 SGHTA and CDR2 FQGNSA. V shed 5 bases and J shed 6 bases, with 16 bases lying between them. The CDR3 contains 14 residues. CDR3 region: CASSAVRGANGYTF. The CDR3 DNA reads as TGTGCCAGCAGCGCTGTGCGGGGCGCAAATGGCTACACCTTC.

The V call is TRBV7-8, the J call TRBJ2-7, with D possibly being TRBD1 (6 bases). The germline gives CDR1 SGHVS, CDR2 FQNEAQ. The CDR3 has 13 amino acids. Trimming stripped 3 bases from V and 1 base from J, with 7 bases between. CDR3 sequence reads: CASSFRGSYEQYF. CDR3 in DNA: TGTGCCAGCAGCTTCAGGGGATCCTACGAGCAGTACTTC. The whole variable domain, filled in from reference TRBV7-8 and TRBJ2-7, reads GAGVSQSPRYKVAKRGQDVALRCDPISGHVSLFWYQQALGQGPEFLTYFQNEAQLDKSGLPSDRFFAERPEGSVSTLKIQRTQQEDSAVYLCASSFRGSYEQYFGPGTRLTVT.

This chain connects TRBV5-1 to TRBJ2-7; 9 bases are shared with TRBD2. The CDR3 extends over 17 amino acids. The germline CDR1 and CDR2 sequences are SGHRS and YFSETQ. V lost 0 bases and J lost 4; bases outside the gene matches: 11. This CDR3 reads CASSLVASASGIYEQYF. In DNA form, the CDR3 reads TGCGCCAGCAGCTTGGTGGCATCGGCTAGCGGGATTTACGAGCAGTACTTC.

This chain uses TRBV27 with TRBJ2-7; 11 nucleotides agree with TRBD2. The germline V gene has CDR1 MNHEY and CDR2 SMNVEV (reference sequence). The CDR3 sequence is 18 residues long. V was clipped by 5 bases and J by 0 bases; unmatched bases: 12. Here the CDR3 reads CASSPASGGYQSSYEQYF. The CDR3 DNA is TGTGCCAGCAGTCCGGCTAGCGGGGGGTACCAAAGCTCCTACGAGCAGTACTTC.

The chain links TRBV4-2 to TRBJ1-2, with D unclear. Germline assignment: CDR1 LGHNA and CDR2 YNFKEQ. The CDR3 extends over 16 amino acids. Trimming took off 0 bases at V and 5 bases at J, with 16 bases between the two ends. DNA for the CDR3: TGTGCCAGCAGCCAAGATCACCGGGCTTGGAGGTATGGCTACACCTTC. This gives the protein CASSQDHRAWRYGYTF.

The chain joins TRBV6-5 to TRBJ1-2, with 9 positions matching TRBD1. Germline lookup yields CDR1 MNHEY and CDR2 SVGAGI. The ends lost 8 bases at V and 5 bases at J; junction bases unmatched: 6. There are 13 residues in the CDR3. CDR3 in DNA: TGTGCCAGCGTCTCGGGACAGGGATATGGCTACACCTTC. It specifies CASVSGQGYGYTF.

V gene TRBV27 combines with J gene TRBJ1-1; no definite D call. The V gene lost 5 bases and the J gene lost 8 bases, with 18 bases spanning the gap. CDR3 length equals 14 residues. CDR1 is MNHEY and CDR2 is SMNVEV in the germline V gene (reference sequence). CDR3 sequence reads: CASSANQRTSEAFF. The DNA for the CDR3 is TGTGCCAGCAGTGCGAATCAGAGGACTTCCGAAGCTTTCTTT.

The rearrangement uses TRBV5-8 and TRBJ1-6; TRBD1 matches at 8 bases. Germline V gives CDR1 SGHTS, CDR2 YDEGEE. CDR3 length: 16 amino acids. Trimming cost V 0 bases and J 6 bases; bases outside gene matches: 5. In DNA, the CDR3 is TGTGCCAGCAGCTTGGGCTTTGACAGGGGTAATTCACCCCTCCACTTT. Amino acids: CASSLGFDRGNSPLHF.